The rows below give T cell receptor beta chains drawn from one sample of a study of T cell clonotyping in hematopoietic cell transplantation. Clones were sequenced by immunoSEQ multiplex PCR, and TCRdb holds only the in-frame ones, with some missing. This sample has tens of thousands of clones; about nine tenths occur once, and the top ten carry under 6.5%. This specimen was peripheral blood mononuclear cells, taken before stem cell transplant. The origin of the receptors is a man aged 55-75 years with biphenotypic leukemia. Some clones in this sample may be carry-over from other donors' samples. The CDR3 runs from the conserved cysteine through the conserved F or W. D genes are given only for firm matches. Expanded clones are given a class, and other clones once, few, many or no size at all.

j_gene,d_gene,v_gene,abundance,CDR3aa,CDR3nt
TRBJ1-5,.,TRBV21-1,.,CATAQGLEQPQHF,TGTGCCACTGCACAGGGTTTGGAACAGCCCCAGCATTTT
TRBJ2-5,.,TRBV18,.,CASSRTIQETQYF,TGTGCCAGCTCACGGACCATTCAAGAGACCCAGTACTTC
TRBJ2-1,.,TRBV7-2,.,CASSLGQGNEQFF,TGTGCCAGCAGCTTAGGCCAGGGCAATGAGCAGTTCTTC
TRBJ1-2,.,TRBV11-2,.,CASSLVVQDYGYTF,TGTGCCAGCAGCTTAGTTGTCCAGGACTATGGCTACACCTTC
TRBJ2-2,.,TRBV28,.,CAITLGDLTGELFF,TGTGCCATCACCCTAGGGGACCTCACCGGGGAGCTGTTTTTT
TRBJ2-7,.,TRBV28,.,CASSLLQGRYDYEQYF,TGTGCCAGCAGTTTATTACAGGGCCGCTACGACTACGAGCAGTACTTC
TRBJ1-5,.,TRBV11-2,.,CASSLGGRDSNQPQHF,TGTGCCAGCAGCTTAGGTGGCAGGGATAGCAATCAGCCCCAGCATTTT
TRBJ2-2,.,TRBV5-1,.,CASSLEQGELFF,TGCGCCAGCAGCTTGGAACAGGGTGAGCTGTTTTTT
TRBJ2-7,.,TRBV5-1,few,CASSGRVDSYEQYF,TGCGCCAGCAGCGGTAGGGTGGACTCCTACGAGCAGTACTTC
TRBJ2-7,.,TRBV28,.,CASSWGYYEQYF,TGTGCCAGCAGTTGGGGGTACTACGAGCAGTACTTC
TRBJ2-7,TRBD2,TRBV5-1,few,CASSLVLAGGDEQYF,TGCGCCAGCAGCTTGGTTCTAGCGGGAGGTGACGAGCAGTACTTC
TRBJ2-7,TRBD2,TRBV4-1,.,CASSQVTLLAGLPSSYEQYF,TGCGCCAGCAGCCAAGTTACACTACTAGCGGGACTACCGAGCTCCTACGAGCAGTACTTC
TRBJ2-1,.,TRBV29-1,.,CSVEAGGLSYNEQFF,TGCAGCGTTGAGGCCGGCGGCCTCTCCTACAATGAGCAGTTCTTC
TRBJ1-1,.,TRBV5-1,.,CASSLFSGVNTEAFF,TGCGCCAGCAGCTTGTTTTCAGGCGTGAACACTGAAGCTTTCTTT
TRBJ2-2,.,TRBV30,once,CAWSIGTAGELFF,TGTGCCTGGAGTATCGGGACCGCCGGGGAGCTGTTTTTT
TRBJ2-3,.,TRBV5-4,.,CASSPEPYIDTQYF,TGTGCCAGCAGCCCGGAACCCTACATTGATACGCAGTATTTT
TRBJ1-5,.,TRBV5-4,once,CASSFGPRELPQHF,TGTGCCAGCAGCTTCGGACCCAGGGAGCTGCCCCAGCATTTT
TRBJ2-1,.,TRBV28,.,CASSSIGGGAYNEQFF,TGTGCCAGCAGTTCCATCGGAGGGGGGGCCTACAATGAGCAGTTCTTC
TRBJ2-2,.,TRBV5-1,.,CASMLDNTGELFF,TGCGCCAGTATGCTGGACAACACCGGGGAGCTGTTTTTT
TRBJ2-7,.,TRBV4-1,.,CASSQGGRGGDEQYF,TGCGCCAGCAGCCAAGGGGGCAGGGGAGGGGACGAGCAGTACTTC
TRBJ1-2,TRBD1,TRBV5-4,few,CASSDPSGGAYGYTF,TGTGCCAGCAGCGACCCCTCAGGGGGAGCCTATGGCTACACCTTC
TRBJ1-1,.,TRBV6-5,.,CASSYSTGNTEAFF,TGTGCCAGCAGTTACTCGACAGGCAACACTGAAGCTTTCTTT
TRBJ1-5,TRBD1,TRBV2,.,CASSGETGNGQPQHF,TGTGCCAGCAGTGGGGAGACAGGGAATGGTCAGCCCCAGCATTTT
TRBJ1-1,.,TRBV6-5,few,CASSNYPGSNTEAFF,TGTGCCAGCAGCAACTACCCCGGATCGAACACTGAAGCTTTCTTT
TRBJ2-3,.,TRBV9,.,CASSPTERADTQYF,TGTGCCAGCAGCCCCACGGAGAGGGCAGATACGCAGTATTTT
TRBJ2-5,.,TRBV28,once,CASSSSDPEETQYF,TGTGCCAGCAGTTCCTCGGACCCAGAAGAGACCCAGTACTTC
TRBJ1-2,.,TRBV9,.,CASSVGGGLYGYTF,TGTGCCAGCAGCGTAGGAGGGGGTCTCTATGGCTACACCTTC
TRBJ1-6,TRBD1,TRBV19,.,CASSIFGQGNSPLHF,TGTGCCAGTAGTATATTCGGACAGGGAAATTCACCCCTCCACTTT
TRBJ2-5,.,TRBV4-3,.,CASSQDRGGTQETQYF,TGCGCCAGCAGCCAAGATCGGGGCGGGACCCAAGAGACCCAGTACTTC
TRBJ2-1,TRBD2,TRBV5-4,.,CASSWGTSGAPGNEQFF,TGTGCCAGCAGCTGGGGGACTAGCGGGGCCCCTGGGAATGAGCAGTTCTTC
TRBJ2-3,TRBD2,TRBV4-2,.,CASSQDLGGLAGASTDTQYF,TGTGCCAGCAGCCAAGATCTAGGGGGACTAGCGGGAGCAAGCACAGATACGCAGTATTTT
TRBJ2-7,.,TRBV28,.,CASSLPRTDEQYF,TGTGCCAGCAGTTTACCCAGGACGGACGAGCAGTACTTC